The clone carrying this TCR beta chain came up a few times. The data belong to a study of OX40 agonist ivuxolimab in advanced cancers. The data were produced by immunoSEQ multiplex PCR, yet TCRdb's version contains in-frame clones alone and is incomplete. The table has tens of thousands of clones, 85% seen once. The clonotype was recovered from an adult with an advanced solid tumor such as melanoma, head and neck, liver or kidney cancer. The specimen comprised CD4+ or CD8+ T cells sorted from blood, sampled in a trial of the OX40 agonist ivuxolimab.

CDR3 DNA sequence: TGTGCCAGCAGCTCAAACCGCGATGAGCAGTTCTTC. It encodes CASSSNRDEQFF. This chain connects TRBV7-2 to TRBJ2-1, with unresolved D. Germline CDR1 and CDR2: SGHTA and FQGNSA. The V end was cut by 4 bases, the J end by 8 bases, with 9 bases between. This CDR3 is 12 amino acids long.